This TCR beta chain was retrieved from a study of cytomegalovirus exposure and HLA in healthy donors. Of note for this clone: Its antigen is not known.

The PCR had 60 Vbeta and 13 Jbeta primers. Original analysis: In a later analysis, approximately 80 million unique TCR beta chains included roughly 11 million shared by two or more donors. The data were produced by immunoSEQ multiplex PCR, yet TCRdb's version contains in-frame clones alone and is incomplete. Clonal size and the V and J genes are those of that table, whereas D and trimming came from the DNA. The repertoire holds around 150,000 clones, around 74% seen once, with about 1.3% in the top ten. The study, taken as a whole, reports: Relative to equally common others, HLA-associated TCR beta chains showed greater clonal expansion in a later analysis. HLA alleles were associated with 15,000 to 20,000 TCR beta sequences in a later analysis at 0.05 false discovery rate. A previous analysis found most TCR beta V segments productive roughly 90% or roughly 30% of the time.

Germline assignment: CDR1 MDHEN and CDR2 SYDVKM. CDR3 length equals 14 residues. Between the trimmed V and J ends, which lost 4 bases and 5 bases, there was a span of 15 bases. The TCR sequence derives from a man in his late teens or twenties in good health and CMV-seronegative. The genes are TRBV28 and TRBJ2-7, with a possible D match to TRBD1 (6 bases). The sample consisted of PBMCs. This CDR3 is CASSSPPQGHEQYF. The CDR3, as DNA: TGTGCCAGCAGTTCCCCCCCACAGGGCCACGAGCAGTACTTC.